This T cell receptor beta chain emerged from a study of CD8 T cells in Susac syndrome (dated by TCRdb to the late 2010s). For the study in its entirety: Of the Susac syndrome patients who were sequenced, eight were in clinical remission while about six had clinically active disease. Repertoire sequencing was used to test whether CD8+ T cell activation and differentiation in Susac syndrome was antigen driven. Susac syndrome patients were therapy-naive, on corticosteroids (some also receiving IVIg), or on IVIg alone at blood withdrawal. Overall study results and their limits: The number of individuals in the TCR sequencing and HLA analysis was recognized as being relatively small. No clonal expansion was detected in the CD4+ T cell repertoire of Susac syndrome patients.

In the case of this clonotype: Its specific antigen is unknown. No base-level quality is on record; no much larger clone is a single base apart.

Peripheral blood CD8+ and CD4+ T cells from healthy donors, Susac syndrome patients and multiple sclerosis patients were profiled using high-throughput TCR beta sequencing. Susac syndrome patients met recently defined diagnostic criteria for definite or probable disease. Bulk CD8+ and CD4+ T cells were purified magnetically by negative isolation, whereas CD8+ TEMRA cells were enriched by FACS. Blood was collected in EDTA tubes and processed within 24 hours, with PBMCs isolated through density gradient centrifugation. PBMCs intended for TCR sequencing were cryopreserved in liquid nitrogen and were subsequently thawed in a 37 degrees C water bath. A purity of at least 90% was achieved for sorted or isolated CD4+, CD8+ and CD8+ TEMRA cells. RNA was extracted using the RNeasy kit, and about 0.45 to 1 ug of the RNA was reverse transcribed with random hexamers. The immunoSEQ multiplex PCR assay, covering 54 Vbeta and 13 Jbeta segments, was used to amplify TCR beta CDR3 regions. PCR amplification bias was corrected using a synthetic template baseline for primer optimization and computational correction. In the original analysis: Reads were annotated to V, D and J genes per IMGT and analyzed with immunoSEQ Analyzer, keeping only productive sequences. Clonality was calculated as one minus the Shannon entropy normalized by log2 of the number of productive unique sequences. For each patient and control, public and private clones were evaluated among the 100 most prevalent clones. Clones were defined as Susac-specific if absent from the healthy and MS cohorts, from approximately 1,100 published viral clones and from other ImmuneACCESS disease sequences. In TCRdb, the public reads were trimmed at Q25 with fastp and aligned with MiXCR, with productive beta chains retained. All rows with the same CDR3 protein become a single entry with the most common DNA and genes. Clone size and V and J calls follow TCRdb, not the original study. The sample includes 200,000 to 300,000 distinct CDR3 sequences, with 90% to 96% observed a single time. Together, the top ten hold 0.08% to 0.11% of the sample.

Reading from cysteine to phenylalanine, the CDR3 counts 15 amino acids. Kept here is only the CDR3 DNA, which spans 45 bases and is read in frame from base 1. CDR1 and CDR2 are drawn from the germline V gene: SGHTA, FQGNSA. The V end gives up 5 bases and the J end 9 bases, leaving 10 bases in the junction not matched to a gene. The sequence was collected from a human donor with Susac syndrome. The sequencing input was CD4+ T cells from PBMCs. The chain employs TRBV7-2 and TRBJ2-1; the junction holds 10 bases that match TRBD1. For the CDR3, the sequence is CASSATGGKYREQFF. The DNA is TGTGCCAGCAGCGCGACAGGGGGCAAATATCGTGAGCAGTTCTTC.